A single sample gave rise to the 21 T cell receptor beta chains below, sequenced in a study of T cells in Graves' hyperthyroidism and ophthalmopathy. Researchers took RNA transcripts and amplified the TCR beta CDR3 regions from them. First-round RT-PCR of the TCR CDR3 relied on the HTBI primer set. TCRdb analysed the multiplex PCR reads with MiXCR anew, one entry per CDR3 protein. The sample consists of approximately 740,000 distinct CDR3 sequences, approximately 15% of them appearing once. The sequenced sample was blood. These receptors all stem from a woman between 18 and 29 years old with Graves' hyperthyroidism.

This clonotype was counted ten times or more. The genes are TRBV2 and TRBJ1-1; D remains ambiguous. V gave up 6 bases and J gave up 0 bases, with 8 bases separating them. This CDR3 spans 13 amino acids. Germline V gives CDR1 SNHLY, CDR2 FYNNEI. CDR3: CASRGRVNTEAFF. Written as DNA, the CDR3 is TGTGCCAGCAGGGGTAGGGTGAACACTGAAGCTTTCTTT.

Many counts were recorded for this clonotype. The V gene is TRBV10-3, the J gene TRBJ2-7, with a weak D call TRBD2 (5 bases). The ends were cut back, 3 bases at V and 3 bases at J, with 12 bases in the middle. From germline, CDR1 is ENHRY and CDR2 SYGVKD. This CDR3 has 14 amino acids. CDR3 in amino acids: CAISEPSSDYEQYF. CDR3 DNA sequence: TGTGCCATCAGTGAACCTAGCTCGGACTACGAGCAGTACTTC.

This clonotype was seen more than once but under ten times. The CDR3 bases are TGCAGTGCTAGAGATAAACAGGCGGGGGGTTCACCCCTCCACTTT. Its translation is CSARDKQAGGSPLHF. This chain joins TRBV20-1 and TRBJ1-6; D is possibly TRBD1 (5 bases). The ends were cut back, 0 bases at V and 9 bases at J, with 15 bases in the middle. The CDR3 runs 15 residues. Germline V gene sequence: CDR1 DFQATT, CDR2 SNEGSKA (reference sequence).

This clonotype was seen ten or more times. V gene TRBV30 combines with J gene TRBJ1-3; D ambiguous. CDR1 is GTSNPN, CDR2 SVGIG, per germline (reference sequence). This CDR3 spans 12 amino acids. V was clipped by 5 bases and J by 2 bases, with 7 bases between them. The CDR3 reads CAWSGTGNTIYF. The DNA for the CDR3 is TGTGCCTGGTCGGGCACTGGAAACACCATATATTTT.

This clonotype has a handful of counts. The chain couples TRBV16 to TRBJ1-1, with no clear D. V was trimmed by 4 bases and J by 0 bases, leaving 12 bases between them. CDR3 size: 15 residues. CDR1 and CDR2 from the germline V gene are KGHSY and FQNENV. CDR3 region: CASSPVPVLNTEAFF. In DNA form, the CDR3 reads TGTGCCAGCAGCCCGGTTCCCGTCCTGAACACTGAAGCTTTCTTT.

On this clonotype itself: This may be a read error: a much more frequent sequence differs by one nucleotide. The chain couples TRBV11-3 to TRBJ1-1; D is unresolved. CDR1 is SGHNT and CDR2 is YENEEA in the germline V gene. CDR3 size: 15 residues. V was pared by 5 bases and J by 0 bases, with 13 bases between. The CDR3 spells CASSREEVMNTEAFF. CDR3 coding DNA: TGTGCCAGCAGCCGGGAAGAGGTCATGAACACTGAAGCTTTCTTT.

Ten or more counts support this clonotype. The V gene is TRBV11-3, the J gene TRBJ2-1; tentatively, D is TRBD2 (5 bases). Trimming left V 5 bases short and J 6 bases short, with 23 bases between. CDR1 SGHNT and CDR2 YENEEA come from the germline V gene. The CDR3 consists of 17 residues. The chain's CDR3 is CASSDPWGVDGLNEQFF. CDR3 bases: TGTGCCAGCAGCGACCCCTGGGGAGTGGATGGGCTCAATGAGCAGTTCTTC.

In the case of this clonotype: In this CDR3 the conserved last residue, phenylalanine or tryptophan, is missing, so a read error is likely. The chain employs TRBV28 and TRBJ2-7; the match to TRBD1 covers 10 bases. The length of the CDR3 is 14 residues. Germline V gene data show CDR1 as MDHEN and CDR2 as SYDVKM. Unmatched junction bases numbered 5, after V lost 6 bases and J lost 3 bases. The CDR3 sequence: CASRPGQGYYEQYL. The CDR3 coding sequence is TGTGCCAGCAGGCCGGGACAGGGGTACTACGAGCAGTACCTC.

This clonotype was recorded many times. The chain links TRBV29-1 to TRBJ2-7; a possible D gene is TRBD2 (6 bases). The V gene lost 5 bases and the J gene lost 0 bases, with 14 bases spanning the gap. Germline values: CDR1 SQVTM, CDR2 ANQGSEA. This CDR3 comprises 14 residues. The CDR3 spells CSVPRDGTSYEQYF. For the CDR3, the DNA is TGCAGCGTTCCGCGGGACGGTACCTCCTACGAGCAGTACTTC.

This clonotype showed up many times. The chain links TRBV6-1 to TRBJ2-5; no clear D gene. The CDR3 extends over 14 amino acids. CDR1 and CDR2 (germline): MNHNS, SASEGT. The V gene lost 6 bases and the J gene lost 2 bases, with 13 bases spanning the gap. The CDR3 DNA sequence: TGTGCCAGCAGACCCACGCTTTTTCAAGAGACCCAGTACTTC. It encodes CASRPTLFQETQYF.

This clonotype was observed many times. The V gene is TRBV28, the J gene TRBJ2-3; 13 positions match TRBD2. The CDR3 is made up of 18 amino acids. The V segment lost 1 base and the J segment 4 bases; nucleotides outside the gene matches: 8. Germline CDR1 is MDHEN and CDR2 is SYDVKM. The CDR3 DNA is TGTGCCAGCAGTTTATTTGGACTAGCGGGAGAGGGAGCAGATACGCAGTATTTT. Its translation is CASSLFGLAGEGADTQYF.

The chain couples TRBV9 to TRBJ1-1, with D hard to call. Trimming pared 0 bases from V and 1 base from J, leaving 7 bases between. Germline CDR1 reads SGDLS; CDR2 reads YYNGEE. CDR3 length equals 14 residues. The CDR3 here is CASSVVSPNTEAFF. The CDR3 coding sequence is TGTGCCAGCAGCGTAGTGTCCCCGAACACTGAAGCTTTCTTT. Combining the CDR3 with reference TRBV9 and TRBJ1-1 gives the whole variable domain DSGVTQTPKHLITATGQRVTLRCSPRSGDLSVYWYQQSLDQGLQFLIQYYNGEERAKGNILERFSAQQFPDLHSELNLSSLELGDSALYFCASSVVSPNTEAFFGQGTRLTVV.

The chain has TRBV11-2 and TRBJ2-5; 12 nucleotides agree with TRBD2. The length of the CDR3 is 15 residues. From germline, CDR1 is SGHAT and CDR2 FQNNGV. Germline trimming cut 5 bases from V and 4 bases from J; bases unmatched to any gene: 5. The CDR3 sequence is CASSPTSGSRETQYF. DNA for the CDR3: TGTGCCAGCAGCCCGACTAGCGGGAGTCGAGAGACCCAGTACTTC.

As regards this clonotype: At one of its ends the junction is not consistent with the germline gene, which may arise from a read error. The gene calls are TRBV4-3 and TRBJ2-2; the match to TRBD2 covers 10 bases. The CDR3 is 18 amino acids. Germline V CDR1 and CDR2: LGHNA, YSLEER. The CDR3 region is CASSRFGLAGASGGELVF. As DNA, the CDR3 is TGCGCCAGCAGCCGGTTTGGGCTAGCGGGAGCAAGCGGCGGGGAGCTGGTTTTT.

Note on this clonotype: Being one base from a much bigger clone, this may be a read error. The rearrangement joins TRBV12-3 or TRBV12-4 to TRBJ2-3; no definite D call. The CDR3 covers 14 residues. The V gene lost 6 bases and the J gene lost 3 bases, with 13 bases spanning the gap. The CDR3 here is CASSAVKGTDTQYF. CDR3 coding DNA: TGTGCCAGCAGCGCGGTTAAGGGAACAGATACGCAGTATTTT.

V and J are TRBV6-1 and TRBJ2-1; 8 nucleotides agree with TRBD1. CDR3 length: 15 amino acids. Germline trimming cut 5 bases from V and 5 bases from J; bases unmatched to any gene: 8. The V gene's germline CDR1 is MNHNS and CDR2 SASEGT. For the CDR3, the DNA is TGTGCCAGCAGTCTCAGGGGGCCTCTGGACAATGAGCAGTTCTTC. As protein: CASSLRGPLDNEQFF.

This clonotype came up a few times. This sequence joins TRBV20-1 and TRBJ2-3, with TRBD2 matching over 10 bases. The CDR3 sequence is 16 residues long. Germline V CDR1 and CDR2: DFQATT, SNEGSKA (reference sequence). V shed 1 base and J 0 bases; nucleotides not matched to a gene: 4. In DNA form, the CDR3 reads TGCAGTGCTAGAGGACTAGCGGGTACTAGCACAGATACGCAGTATTTT. Amino acids: CSARGLAGTSTDTQYF.

This clonotype was detected many times. This chain joins TRBV24-1 and TRBJ2-1, with TRBD2 as a possible D gene (6 bases). This CDR3 region has 16 residues. V lost 3 bases, J lost 4 bases, and 15 bases lay in between. CDR1 is KGHDR and CDR2 is SFDVKD in the germline V gene. The CDR3 DNA follows: TGTGCCACCAGTGATCTGAGCGGGTGGGATTACAATGAGCAGTTCTTC. Translation gives CATSDLSGWDYNEQFF.

The chain links TRBV7-8 to TRBJ1-5, with D possibly being TRBD1 (5 bases). The V end lost 5 bases, the J end lost 3 bases, and 17 bases lay between the germline ends. This CDR3 has 16 residues. The germline CDR1 and CDR2 sequences are SGHVS and FQNEAQ. In DNA, the CDR3 is TGTGCCAGCAGCCCAAGAACAGGATCCGACAATCAGCCCCAGCATTTT. Its protein product is CASSPRTGSDNQPQHF.

This clonotype was counted many times. The V call is TRBV7-8, the J call TRBJ1-2; 9 nucleotides line up with TRBD1. This CDR3 contains 12 residues. CDR1 SGHVS and CDR2 FQNEAQ come from the germline V gene. J was trimmed by 8 bases and V by 8 bases; bases with no gene match: 6. The CDR3 protein is CASDNRGQGYTF. CDR3 coding DNA: TGTGCCAGCGACAACAGGGGGCAGGGCTACACCTTC. Full variable domain (outside the CDR3, taken from reference TRBV7-8 and TRBJ1-2): GAGVSQSPRYKVAKRGQDVALRCDPISGHVSLFWYQQALGQGPEFLTYFQNEAQLDKSGLPSDRFFAERPEGSVSTLKIQRTQQEDSAVYLCASDNRGQGYTFGSGTRLTVV.

This clonotype was found many times. The chain recombines TRBV2 with TRBJ2-1; D is perhaps TRBD1 (6 bases). In germline, CDR1 is SNHLY, CDR2 FYNNEI. The CDR3 is made up of 15 amino acids. The germline V and J ends were trimmed by 2 bases and 5 bases, with 13 bases remaining between them. The CDR3 bases are TGTGCCAGCAGTGAACAGGGGAACACACACAATGAGCAGTTCTTC. Amino acids: CASSEQGNTHNEQFF. Full variable domain (rest looked up from reference TRBV2 and TRBJ2-1): EPEVTQTPSHQVTQMGQEVILRCVPISNHLYFYWYRQILGQKVEFLVSFYNNEISEKSEIFDDQFSVERPDGSNFTLKIRSTKLEDSAMYFCASSEQGNTHNEQFFGPGTRLTVL.